The clone carrying this TCR beta chain was recorded many times. Its antigen is not known. Hyperthyroidism was new, under 2 months, in patients aged 18 to 65. Certain patients, namely those with other autoimmune diseases, uncontrolled infections, pregnancy or lactation, were excluded. The sequenced template was RNA, covering the TCR beta CDR3 region. HTBI-primed first-round RT-PCR preceded second-round multiplex PCR. TCRdb re-called the multiplex PCR reads with MiXCR, one entry per CDR3 protein. The table has under 800,000 distinct CDR3 sequences, 22% seen once. V was shortened by 4 bases and J by 0 bases, with 7 bases between the two germline ends. The CDR3 length is 13 residues. Germline loops: CDR1 SGDLS, CDR2 YYNGEE. The data were obtained in a study of Graves' ophthalmopathy and Graves' hyperthyroidism. Broader study findings: The model forecast ophthalmopathy progression, reaching roughly 71% sensitivity and around 72% specificity. Blood also held most thyroid clonotypes expanded above 0.001 frequency.

The rearrangement links TRBV9 to TRBJ1-1, with TRBD1 as a possible D gene (6 bases). Sequenced input: peripheral blood. This clonotype originated in a woman under 30 with stable Graves' hyperthyroidism. Some clones in this sample may be carry-over from other donors' samples. DNA of the CDR3: TGTGCCAGCAGCTCAGGGGTGAACACTGAAGCTTTCTTT. Translating it yields CASSSGVNTEAFF.